This T cell receptor beta chain was sequenced for a study of cytomegalovirus exposure and HLA in healthy donors. About this clone itself: Its target is not known.

Primers: 60 Vbeta forward and 13 Jbeta reverse. Clones were read by immunoSEQ multiplex PCR, and TCRdb kept only the in-frame ones, dropping some. The table lists about 120,000 clones, approximately 80% of them singletons. Findings of the study overall: It was 164 TCR beta chains that were listed as cytomegalovirus-associated.

This CDR3 contains 14 residues. V shed 7 bases and J 4 bases; nucleotides not matched to a gene: 7. Looked up from germline, CDR1 is WSHSY and CDR2 is SAAADI. The sample comprised PBMCs. The receptor was isolated from a woman aged 40-49 years in good health and CMV-seropositive. This chain links TRBV10-2 with TRBJ2-7; 10 bases line up with TRBD1. CDR3 sequence reads: CASKGWDRGYEQYF. CDR3 nucleotide sequence: TGCGCCAGCAAAGGTTGGGACAGGGGATACGAGCAGTACTTC.